This is a list of T cell receptor beta chains from one sample in a study of blood T cell repertoires in COVID-19. Measured with immunoSEQ multiplex PCR; TCRdb has only the in-frame clones, and not every one. The sample carries 50,000 to 70,000 clones, 60% to 85% recorded once. The sample comprised peripheral blood. These receptors all stem from a human donor in a cohort sampled during active COVID-19. Both conserved end residues are part of each CDR3. D genes are given only for firm matches. The size field is filled for only some rows; it gives once, few, many or a size class.

clone size: -
V gene: TRBV19
D gene: -
J gene: TRBJ1-5
CDR3 protein: CASSIVQASNQPQHF
CDR3 DNA: TGTGCCAGTAGTATAGTTCAGGCTAGCAATCAGCCCCAGCATTTT

clone size: -
V gene: TRBV19
D gene: TRBD2
J gene: TRBJ2-7
CDR3 protein: CASKTSGSTYEQYF
CDR3 DNA: TGTGCCAGTAAAACTAGCGGGAGCACCTACGAGCAGTACTTC

clone size: -
V gene: TRBV5-6
D gene: TRBD2
J gene: TRBJ2-3
CDR3 protein: CASSRPGLAGGGSDTQYF
CDR3 DNA: TGTGCCAGCAGCCGCCCGGGACTAGCGGGGGGCGGTTCAGATACGCAGTATTTT

clone size: -
V gene: TRBV4-1
D gene: TRBD2
J gene: TRBJ2-7
CDR3 protein: CASSRPVAGTYEQYF
CDR3 DNA: TGCGCCAGCAGCCGCCCCGTAGCGGGAACCTACGAGCAGTACTTC

clone size: -
V gene: TRBV4-1
D gene: -
J gene: TRBJ1-5
CDR3 protein: CASSLPGSNQPQHF
CDR3 DNA: TGCGCCAGCAGCCTACCGGGGAGCAATCAGCCCCAGCATTTT

clone size: few
V gene: TRBV19
D gene: -
J gene: TRBJ1-5
CDR3 protein: CASSPKTTGNSNQPQHF
CDR3 DNA: TGTGCCAGTAGTCCAAAAACGACGGGAAATAGCAATCAGCCCCAGCATTTT

clone size: -
V gene: TRBV29-1
D gene: TRBD1
J gene: TRBJ1-2
CDR3 protein: CSVPRTGEGYTF
CDR3 DNA: TGCAGCGTGCCGCGGACAGGGGAAGGCTACACCTTC

clone size: -
V gene: TRBV4-1
D gene: -
J gene: TRBJ1-1
CDR3 protein: CASSPGGTEAFF
CDR3 DNA: TGCGCCAGCAGCCCCGGCGGCACTGAAGCTTTCTTT

clone size: -
V gene: TRBV19
D gene: TRBD1
J gene: TRBJ2-1
CDR3 protein: CASSMGGTGGNEQFF
CDR3 DNA: TGTGCCAGTAGTATGGGCGGGACAGGGGGCAATGAGCAGTTCTTC

clone size: -
V gene: TRBV7-8
D gene: -
J gene: TRBJ2-7
CDR3 protein: CASSLKGTGQYF
CDR3 DNA: TGTGCCAGCAGCTTAAAGGGAACAGGGCAGTACTTC

clone size: -
V gene: TRBV25-1
D gene: -
J gene: TRBJ2-7
CDR3 protein: CASSDLTGFRGEQYF
CDR3 DNA: TGTGCCAGCAGTGACCTGACAGGATTCCGGGGCGAGCAGTACTTC

clone size: -
V gene: TRBV10-3
D gene: TRBD1
J gene: TRBJ1-4
CDR3 protein: CAIGRGDGRGNEKLFF
CDR3 DNA: TGTGCCATCGGGAGAGGGGACGGCAGGGGGAATGAAAAACTGTTTTTT

clone size: -
V gene: TRBV30
D gene: TRBD1
J gene: TRBJ1-5
CDR3 protein: CAWSVPQGVNQPQHF
CDR3 DNA: TGTGCCTGGAGTGTACCACAGGGGGTCAATCAGCCCCAGCATTTT

clone size: -
V gene: TRBV18
D gene: TRBD1
J gene: TRBJ2-3
CDR3 protein: CASSPSRDREQYF
CDR3 DNA: TGTGCCAGCTCACCATCCCGGGACAGGGAGCAGTATTTT

clone size: -
V gene: TRBV30
D gene: -
J gene: TRBJ1-4
CDR3 protein: CAWSAGLSEKLFF
CDR3 DNA: TGTGCCTGGTCGGCAGGGTTGAGTGAAAAACTGTTTTTT

clone size: -
V gene: TRBV28
D gene: TRBD1
J gene: TRBJ1-2
CDR3 protein: CASSLYSGGQGGYTF
CDR3 DNA: TGTGCCAGCAGTTTATATTCGGGAGGACAGGGAGGCTACACCTTC

clone size: few
V gene: TRBV19
D gene: TRBD1
J gene: TRBJ1-4
CDR3 protein: CASSKGQGVEKLFF
CDR3 DNA: TGTGCCAGTAGTAAAGGACAGGGAGTGGAAAAACTGTTTTTT

clone size: -
V gene: TRBV7-2
D gene: -
J gene: TRBJ2-3
CDR3 protein: CASETYSTDTQYF
CDR3 DNA: TGTGCCAGCGAGACATATAGCACAGATACGCAGTATTTT

clone size: -
V gene: TRBV6-6
D gene: TRBD1
J gene: TRBJ1-2
CDR3 protein: CASRLRQGTNYGYTF
CDR3 DNA: TGTGCCAGCAGACTCCGACAGGGGACTAACTATGGCTACACCTTC

clone size: -
V gene: TRBV7-9
D gene: -
J gene: TRBJ2-7
CDR3 protein: CASSLVGGNEQYF
CDR3 DNA: TGTGCCAGCAGCTTAGTTGGAGGAAACGAGCAGTACTTC

clone size: -
V gene: TRBV29-1
D gene: -
J gene: TRBJ2-7
CDR3 protein: CSVELDTYEQYF
CDR3 DNA: TGCAGCGTTGAACTGGACACCTACGAGCAGTACTTC

clone size: -
V gene: TRBV7-9
D gene: TRBD1
J gene: TRBJ1-2
CDR3 protein: CASSDTGEANYGYTF
CDR3 DNA: TGTGCCAGCAGCGATACAGGGGAGGCTAACTATGGCTACACCTTC

clone size: -
V gene: TRBV19
D gene: -
J gene: TRBJ2-7
CDR3 protein: CASGAGLGNEQYF
CDR3 DNA: TGTGCCAGCGGGGCGGGATTGGGGAATGAGCAGTACTTC

clone size: -
V gene: TRBV5-1
D gene: TRBD2
J gene: TRBJ2-7
CDR3 protein: CASSSSGYEQYF
CDR3 DNA: TGCGCCAGCAGCTCTAGCGGGTACGAGCAGTACTTC

clone size: once
V gene: TRBV30
D gene: TRBD1
J gene: TRBJ2-7
CDR3 protein: CAWSVFQAARQGAPKQYF
CDR3 DNA: TGTGCCTGGAGTGTATTCCAGGCGGCCAGACAGGGGGCGCCCAAGCAGTACTTC

clone size: -
V gene: TRBV5-1
D gene: TRBD1
J gene: TRBJ1-4
CDR3 protein: CASSDTGASNEKLFF
CDR3 DNA: TGCGCCAGCAGCGACACAGGGGCCTCTAATGAAAAACTGTTTTTT

clone size: -
V gene: TRBV4-1
D gene: TRBD1
J gene: TRBJ1-5
CDR3 protein: CASSHEGQGSNQPQHF
CDR3 DNA: TGCGCCAGCAGCCATGAGGGACAGGGGAGCAATCAGCCCCAGCATTTT

clone size: -
V gene: TRBV20-1
D gene: -
J gene: TRBJ1-2
CDR3 protein: CSVYSYGYTF
CDR3 DNA: TGCAGTGTTTACAGCTATGGCTACACCTTC

clone size: -
V gene: TRBV14
D gene: TRBD2
J gene: TRBJ2-7
CDR3 protein: CASSHVASGSYEQYF
CDR3 DNA: TGTGCCAGCAGCCACGTGGCTAGCGGATCCTACGAGCAGTACTTC

clone size: -
V gene: TRBV28
D gene: TRBD2
J gene: TRBJ2-5
CDR3 protein: CASSLSGAGSGGAAETQYF
CDR3 DNA: TGTGCCAGCAGTTTATCAGGGGCCGGTAGCGGGGGGGCCGCGGAGACCCAGTACTTC

clone size: -
V gene: TRBV18
D gene: -
J gene: TRBJ1-1
CDR3 protein: CASSPGGWNTEAFF
CDR3 DNA: TGTGCCAGCTCACCAGGGGGCTGGAACACTGAAGCTTTCTTT

clone size: -
V gene: TRBV10-1
D gene: TRBD1
J gene: TRBJ2-2
CDR3 protein: CASSEVPGQGARGELFF
CDR3 DNA: TGCGCCAGCAGTGAGGTTCCGGGACAGGGGGCGCGAGGGGAGCTGTTTTTT

clone size: -
V gene: TRBV21-1
D gene: -
J gene: TRBJ2-7
CDR3 protein: CASNTGRLAGESEQYF
CDR3 DNA: TGTGCCAGCAATACGGGACGGCTAGCGGGAGAGAGCGAGCAGTACTTC

clone size: -
V gene: TRBV12-1
D gene: -
J gene: TRBJ1-5
CDR3 protein: CAISDRGLQPQHF
CDR3 DNA: TGTGCCATTTCGGACAGGGGGCTTCAGCCCCAGCATTTT

clone size: -
V gene: TRBV21-1
D gene: -
J gene: TRBJ2-6
CDR3 protein: CASSKAASGRLSGANVLTF
CDR3 DNA: TGTGCCAGCAGCAAAGCCGCTAGCGGGAGGCTTTCTGGGGCCAACGTCCTGACTTTC

clone size: -
V gene: TRBV6-5
D gene: -
J gene: TRBJ1-1
CDR3 protein: CASSYRGSVPTEAFF
CDR3 DNA: TGTGCCAGCAGTTACCGGGGATCTGTACCCACTGAAGCTTTCTTT

clone size: -
V gene: TRBV10-2
D gene: -
J gene: TRBJ1-2
CDR3 protein: CASKGRTNYGYTF
CDR3 DNA: TGCGCCAGCAAGGGTAGGACAAACTATGGCTACACCTTC

clone size: -
V gene: TRBV27
D gene: -
J gene: TRBJ2-7
CDR3 protein: CASSLQGSLNEQYF
CDR3 DNA: TGTGCCAGCAGTTTACAAGGGAGTCTCAACGAGCAGTACTTC

clone size: -
V gene: TRBV27
D gene: -
J gene: TRBJ2-7
CDR3 protein: CASSLTGYSYEQYF
CDR3 DNA: TGTGCCAGCAGCCTGACAGGTTACTCCTACGAGCAGTACTTC

clone size: -
V gene: TRBV19
D gene: TRBD1
J gene: TRBJ1-1
CDR3 protein: CASSTRQGGSTEAFF
CDR3 DNA: TGTGCCAGTAGTACGAGACAGGGAGGTAGCACTGAAGCTTTCTTT

clone size: -
V gene: TRBV15
D gene: -
J gene: TRBJ2-7
CDR3 protein: CATSRDNSGESSYEQYF
CDR3 DNA: TGTGCCACCAGCAGAGATAATTCGGGGGAGTCATCCTACGAGCAGTACTTC

clone size: -
V gene: TRBV4-3
D gene: TRBD1
J gene: TRBJ2-7
CDR3 protein: CASSQHTTGGLNEQYF
CDR3 DNA: TGCGCCAGCAGCCAACACACGACAGGGGGCCTGAACGAGCAGTACTTC

clone size: -
V gene: TRBV18
D gene: -
J gene: TRBJ2-7
CDR3 protein: CASSPLPAEGSEQYF
CDR3 DNA: TGTGCCAGCTCACCCCTCCCTGCCGAAGGGAGTGAGCAGTACTTC

clone size: few
V gene: TRBV5-1
D gene: TRBD2
J gene: TRBJ2-7
CDR3 protein: CASSVSGRNYEQYF
CDR3 DNA: TGCGCCAGCAGCGTTAGCGGGAGGAACTACGAGCAGTACTTC

clone size: -
V gene: TRBV19
D gene: -
J gene: TRBJ1-6
CDR3 protein: CASRVDGQINSPLHF
CDR3 DNA: TGTGCCAGCCGGGTCGATGGACAGATCAATTCACCCCTCCACTTT

clone size: -
V gene: TRBV7-2
D gene: -
J gene: TRBJ2-7
CDR3 protein: CASSLASGETYEQYF
CDR3 DNA: TGTGCCAGCAGCTTAGCCTCAGGGGAAACCTACGAGCAGTACTTC

clone size: -
V gene: TRBV28
D gene: TRBD1
J gene: TRBJ2-7
CDR3 protein: CASRGQLDEQYF
CDR3 DNA: TGTGCCAGCCGGGGACAGCTCGACGAGCAGTACTTC

clone size: -
V gene: TRBV5-4
D gene: TRBD2
J gene: TRBJ2-7
CDR3 protein: CASSTWLREDYEQYF
CDR3 DNA: TGTGCCAGCAGCACTTGGTTGCGGGAGGACTACGAGCAGTACTTC

clone size: -
V gene: TRBV28
D gene: TRBD1
J gene: TRBJ1-1
CDR3 protein: CASSFPLGTGDTEAFF
CDR3 DNA: TGTGCCAGCAGTTTTCCTCTGGGGACAGGGGACACTGAAGCTTTCTTT